What follows are 3 T cell receptor beta chains derived from one specimen sequenced in a study of T-cell memory formation after mild COVID-19. TCRdb itself ran the 5' RACE reads through MiXCR, one entry per CDR3 protein. Of about 150,000 distinct CDR3 sequences in the sample, roughly a quarter are singletons; the top ten hold about 24%. Specimen: PBMCs or a T cell subset sorted from them (not recorded which). The receptors stem from an adult woman who had mild COVID-19 (a few samples of this study predate the infection). Cell type and time point are not known.

This clonotype has only a few counts. The chain is built from TRBV2 and TRBJ2-5, with D unresolved. This CDR3 spans 17 amino acids. CDR1 is SNHLY and CDR2 is FYNNEI in the germline V gene. V gave up 3 bases and J gave up 2 bases, with 19 bases separating them. For the CDR3, the DNA is TGTGCCAGCAGTGACCTCGGATCCAGCCCAAGACAAGAGACCCAGTACTTC. Protein product: CASSDLGSSPRQETQYF.

As DNA, the CDR3 is TGTGCCAGCAGCTTACATCTGGACTCCTACAATGAGCAGTTCTTC. It specifies CASSLHLDSYNEQFF. This chain joins TRBV7-6 and TRBJ2-1; the D is unclear. This CDR3 region has 15 residues. Germline CDR1 and CDR2: SGHVS and FNYEAQ. V gave up 2 bases and J gave up 0 bases, with 8 bases separating them.

This clonotype appeared a single time. The rearrangement links TRBV20-1 to TRBJ2-1; 12 positions match TRBD2. CDR3 length: 18 amino acids. V gave up 1 base and J gave up 4 bases; unmatched junction bases: 11. The V gene's germline CDR1 is DFQATT and CDR2 SNEGSKA (reference sequence). The CDR3 region is CSARGLSWTSGAYNEQFF. CDR3 DNA sequence: TGCAGTGCTAGAGGTTTATCATGGACTAGCGGGGCTTACAATGAGCAGTTCTTC.